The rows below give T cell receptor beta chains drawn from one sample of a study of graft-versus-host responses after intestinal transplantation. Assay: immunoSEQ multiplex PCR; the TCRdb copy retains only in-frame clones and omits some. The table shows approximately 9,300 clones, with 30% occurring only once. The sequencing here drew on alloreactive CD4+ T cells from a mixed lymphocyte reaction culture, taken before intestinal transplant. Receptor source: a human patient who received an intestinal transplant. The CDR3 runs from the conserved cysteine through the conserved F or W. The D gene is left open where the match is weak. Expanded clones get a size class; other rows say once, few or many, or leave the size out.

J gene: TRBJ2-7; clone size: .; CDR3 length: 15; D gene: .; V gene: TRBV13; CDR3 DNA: TGTGCCAGCAGCCAAGATTTCGGGGTCTCCTACGAGCAGTACTTC; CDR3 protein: CASSQDFGVSYEQYF
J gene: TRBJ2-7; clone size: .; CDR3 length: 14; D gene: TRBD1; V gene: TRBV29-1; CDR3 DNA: TGCAGCGTTGAAGGGGACAGGGAGACCTACGAGCAGTACTTC; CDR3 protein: CSVEGDRETYEQYF
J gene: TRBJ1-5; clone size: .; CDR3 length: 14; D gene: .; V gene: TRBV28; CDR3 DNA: TGTGCCAGCAGTTTTGGGCGGAGAAATCAGCCCCAGCATTTT; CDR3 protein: CASSFGRRNQPQHF
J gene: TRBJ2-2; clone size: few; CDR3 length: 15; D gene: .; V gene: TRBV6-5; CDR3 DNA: TGTGCCAGCACCCCGAGAGTGCTTCAAACCGGGGAGCTGTTTTTT; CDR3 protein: CASTPRVLQTGELFF
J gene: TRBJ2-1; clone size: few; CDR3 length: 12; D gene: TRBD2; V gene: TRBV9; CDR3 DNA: TGTGCCAGCAGTGATCAGAGCGGGAGGAAGTTCTTC; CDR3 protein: CASSDQSGRKFF
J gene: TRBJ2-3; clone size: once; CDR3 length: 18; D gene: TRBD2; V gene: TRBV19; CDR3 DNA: TGTGCCAGTAGTATCGAAGGACTAGCGGGAGGGCCCACAGATACGCAGTATTTT; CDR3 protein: CASSIEGLAGGPTDTQYF
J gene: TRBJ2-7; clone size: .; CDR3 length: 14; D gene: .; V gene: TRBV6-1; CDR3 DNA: TGTGCCAGCAGCTTTTACGCGGGCTCCTACGAGCAGTACTTC; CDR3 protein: CASSFYAGSYEQYF
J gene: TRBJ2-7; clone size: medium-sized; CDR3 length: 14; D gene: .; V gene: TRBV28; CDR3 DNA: TGTGCCAGCAATCCCGGGGGCCGAGTCTACGAGCAGTACTTC; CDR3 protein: CASNPGGRVYEQYF
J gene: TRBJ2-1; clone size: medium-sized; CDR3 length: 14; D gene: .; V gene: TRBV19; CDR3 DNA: TGTGCCAGTAGTATACTGGCGGAGAACAATGAGCAGTTCTTC; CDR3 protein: CASSILAENNEQFF
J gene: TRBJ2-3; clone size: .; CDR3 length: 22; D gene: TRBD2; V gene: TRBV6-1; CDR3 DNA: TGTGCCAGCAGTGAATATAATTTCGTGGCGTCTCTAGTTCTAGCGGGCACAGATACGCAGTATTTT; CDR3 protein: CASSEYNFVASLVLAGTDTQYF
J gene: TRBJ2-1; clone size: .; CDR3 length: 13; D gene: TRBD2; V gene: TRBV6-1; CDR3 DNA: TGTGCCACCACCGGGACTAGCGGCAATGAGCAGTTCTTC; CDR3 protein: CATTGTSGNEQFF
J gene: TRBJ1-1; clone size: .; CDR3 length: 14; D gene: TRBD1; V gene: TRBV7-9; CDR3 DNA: TGTGCCAGCAGCCTCGGACAGGGTGAGACTGAAGCTTTCTTT; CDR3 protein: CASSLGQGETEAFF
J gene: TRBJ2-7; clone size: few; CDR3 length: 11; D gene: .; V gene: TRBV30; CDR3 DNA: TGTGCCTGGACCAGGGGCGGCGAGCAGTACTTC; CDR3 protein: CAWTRGGEQYF
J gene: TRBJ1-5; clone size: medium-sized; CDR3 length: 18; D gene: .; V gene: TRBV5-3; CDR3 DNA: TGTGCCAGAACCCCGGGGATGAGATTGCCCCCCCAAAATCAGCCCCAGCATTTT; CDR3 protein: CARTPGMRLPPQNQPQHF
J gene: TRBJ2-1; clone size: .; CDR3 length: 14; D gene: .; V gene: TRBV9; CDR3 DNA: TGTGCCAGCAGCGTAGATGCTGGTGTCAATGAGCAGTTCTTC; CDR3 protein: CASSVDAGVNEQFF
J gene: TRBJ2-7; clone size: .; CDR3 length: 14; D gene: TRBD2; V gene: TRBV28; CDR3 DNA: TGTGCCAGCAGTATAGCGGGAGTACCCTACGAGCAGTACTTC; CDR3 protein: CASSIAGVPYEQYF
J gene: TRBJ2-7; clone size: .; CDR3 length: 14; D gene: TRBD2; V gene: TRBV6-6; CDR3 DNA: TGTGCCAGCAGTCCGCGGGGGGACGCGGACGAGCAGTACTTC; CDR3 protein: CASSPRGDADEQYF
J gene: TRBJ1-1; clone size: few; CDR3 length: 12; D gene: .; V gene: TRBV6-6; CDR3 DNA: TGTGCCAGCAGTTACTTAGGGACTGAAGCTTTCTTT; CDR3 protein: CASSYLGTEAFF
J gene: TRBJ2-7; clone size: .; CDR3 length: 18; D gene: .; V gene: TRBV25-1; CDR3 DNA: TGTGCCAGCAGTGAATTATGGTCCGACAGGCTCCCTACTTGCGAGCAGTACTTC; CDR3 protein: CASSELWSDRLPTCEQYF
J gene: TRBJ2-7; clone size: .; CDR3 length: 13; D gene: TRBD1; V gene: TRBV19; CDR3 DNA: TGTGCCAGTACTGCGACAGGGGCCTACGAGCAGTACTTC; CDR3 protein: CASTATGAYEQYF
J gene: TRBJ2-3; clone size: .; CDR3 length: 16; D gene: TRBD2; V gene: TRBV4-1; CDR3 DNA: TGCGCCAGCAGCCAGGCGGGACTAGCGGGCACAGATACGCAGTATTTT; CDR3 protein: CASSQAGLAGTDTQYF
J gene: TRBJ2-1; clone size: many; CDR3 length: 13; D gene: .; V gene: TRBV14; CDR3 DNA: TGTGCCAGCAGCCATACGTGGGGAAATGAGCAGTTCTTC; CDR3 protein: CASSHTWGNEQFF
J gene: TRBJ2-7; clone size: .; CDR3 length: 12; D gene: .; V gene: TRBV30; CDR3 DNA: TGTGCCTGGAGCATCGCGACCTACGAGCAGTACTTC; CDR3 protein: CAWSIATYEQYF
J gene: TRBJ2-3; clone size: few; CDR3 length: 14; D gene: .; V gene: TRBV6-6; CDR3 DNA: TGTGCCAGCAGGGAAGGGTGGATGGCAGATACGCAGTATTTT; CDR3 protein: CASREGWMADTQYF
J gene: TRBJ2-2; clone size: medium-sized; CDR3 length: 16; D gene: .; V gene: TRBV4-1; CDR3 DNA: TGCGCCAGCAGCCAAGGTCCCCTAGAAGGCACCGGGGAGCTGTTTTTT; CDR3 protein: CASSQGPLEGTGELFF
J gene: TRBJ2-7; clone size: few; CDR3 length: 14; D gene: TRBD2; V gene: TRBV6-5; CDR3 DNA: TGTGCCAGCAGACCCTTAGCGGGAGTAACCGAGCAGTACTTC; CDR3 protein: CASRPLAGVTEQYF
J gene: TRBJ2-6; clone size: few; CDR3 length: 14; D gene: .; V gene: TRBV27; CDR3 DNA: TGTGCCAGCAGTTTATATTCTGGGGCCAACGTCCTGACTTTC; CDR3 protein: CASSLYSGANVLTF
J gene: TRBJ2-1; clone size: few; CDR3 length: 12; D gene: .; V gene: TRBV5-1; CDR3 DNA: TGCGCCAGCACTACAATTGACAATGATCAGTTCTTC; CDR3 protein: CASTTIDNDQFF
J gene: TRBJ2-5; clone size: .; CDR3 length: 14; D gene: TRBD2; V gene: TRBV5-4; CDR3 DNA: TGTGCCAGCAGCTTGGGAGCGGGGCAAGAGACCCAGTACTTC; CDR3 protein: CASSLGAGQETQYF
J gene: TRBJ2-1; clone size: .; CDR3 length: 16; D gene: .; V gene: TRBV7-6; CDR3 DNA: TGTGCCAGCAGCTTAGCTACAAGGCCAGGCGGTAATGAGCAGTTCTTC; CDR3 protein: CASSLATRPGGNEQFF
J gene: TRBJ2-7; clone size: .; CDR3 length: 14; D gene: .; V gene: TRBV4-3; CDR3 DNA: TGCGCCAGCAGCCTCACGGAACTCGGGGACGAGCAGTACTTC; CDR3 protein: CASSLTELGDEQYF
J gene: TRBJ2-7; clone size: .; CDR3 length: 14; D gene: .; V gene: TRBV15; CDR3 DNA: TGTGCCACCGAAGGGGGGCGGACAGGCGGCGAGCAGTACTTC; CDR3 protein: CATEGGRTGGEQYF
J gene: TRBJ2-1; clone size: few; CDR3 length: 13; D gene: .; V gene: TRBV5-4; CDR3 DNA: TGTGCCAGCAGCCACAGACAGGTAAATGAGCAGTTCTTC; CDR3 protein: CASSHRQVNEQFF
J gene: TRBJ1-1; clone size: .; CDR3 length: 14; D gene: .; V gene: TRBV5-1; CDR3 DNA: TGCGCCAGCAGCCCACTTTCGGGGGTCACTGAAGCTTTCTTT; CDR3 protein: CASSPLSGVTEAFF
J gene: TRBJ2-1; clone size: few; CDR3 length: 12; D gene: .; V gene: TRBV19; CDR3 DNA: TGTGCCAGCGGGAGCTCCTACAATGAGCAGTTCTTC; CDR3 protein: CASGSSYNEQFF
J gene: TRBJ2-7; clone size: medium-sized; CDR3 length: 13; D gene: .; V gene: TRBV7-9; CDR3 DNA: TGTGCCAGCAGCTTGAGCCTCCCCTACGAGCAGTACTTC; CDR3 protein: CASSLSLPYEQYF
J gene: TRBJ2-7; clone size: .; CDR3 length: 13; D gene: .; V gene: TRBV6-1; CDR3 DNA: TGTGCCAGCAGTCCTACAGGGTACCACGAGCAGTACTTC; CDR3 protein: CASSPTGYHEQYF
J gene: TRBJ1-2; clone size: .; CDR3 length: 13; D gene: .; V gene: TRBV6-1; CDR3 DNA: TGTGCCAGCAGTGACAGCCCTTACTATGGCTACACCTTC; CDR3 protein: CASSDSPYYGYTF
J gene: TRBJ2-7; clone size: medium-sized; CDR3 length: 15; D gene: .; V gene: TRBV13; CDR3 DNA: TGTGCCAGCAGTCCCGCGCCGGGACGGTCCTACGAGCAGTACTTC; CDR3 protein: CASSPAPGRSYEQYF
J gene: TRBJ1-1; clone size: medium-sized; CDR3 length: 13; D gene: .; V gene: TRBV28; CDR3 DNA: TGTGCCAGCAGTTTAGGGGGGAACACTGAAGCTTTCTTT; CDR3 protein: CASSLGGNTEAFF
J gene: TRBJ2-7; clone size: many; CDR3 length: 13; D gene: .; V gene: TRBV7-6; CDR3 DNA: TGTGCCAGCAGCTTAGACGTCTCGTACGAGCAGTACTTC; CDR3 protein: CASSLDVSYEQYF
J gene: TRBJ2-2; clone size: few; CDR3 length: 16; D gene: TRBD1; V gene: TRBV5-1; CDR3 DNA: TGCGCCAGCAGCTACTGGGACAGCCCTAACACCGGGGAGCTGTTTTTT; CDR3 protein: CASSYWDSPNTGELFF
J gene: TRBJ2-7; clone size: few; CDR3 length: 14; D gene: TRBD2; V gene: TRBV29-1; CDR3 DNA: TGCAGCGTTGCCCTAGCGGGGGGACCCTACGAGCAGTACTTC; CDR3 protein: CSVALAGGPYEQYF
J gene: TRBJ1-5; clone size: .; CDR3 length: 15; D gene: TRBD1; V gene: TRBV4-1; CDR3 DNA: TGCGCCAGCAGCCAATTTGGACAGGGGCATCAGCCCCAGCATTTT; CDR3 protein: CASSQFGQGHQPQHF
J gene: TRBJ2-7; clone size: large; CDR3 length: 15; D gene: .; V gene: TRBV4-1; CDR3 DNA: TGCGCCAGCAGCCAGGGGCCGCGGGACGGCTACGAGCAGTACTTC; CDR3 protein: CASSQGPRDGYEQYF
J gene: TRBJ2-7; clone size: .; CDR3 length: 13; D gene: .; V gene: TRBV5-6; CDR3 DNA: TGTGCCAGCAGTTACTCGGGGTCCAACGAGCAGTACTTC; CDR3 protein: CASSYSGSNEQYF
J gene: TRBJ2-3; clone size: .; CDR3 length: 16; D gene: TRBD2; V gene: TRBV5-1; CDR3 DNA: TGCGCCAGCGGGCAAGGACTAGCGGAATCCACAGATACGCAGTATTTT; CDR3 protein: CASGQGLAESTDTQYF
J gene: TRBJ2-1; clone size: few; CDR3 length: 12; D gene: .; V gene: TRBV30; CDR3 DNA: TGTGCCTGGAGTGTACCTTACAATGAGCAGTTCTTC; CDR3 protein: CAWSVPYNEQFF
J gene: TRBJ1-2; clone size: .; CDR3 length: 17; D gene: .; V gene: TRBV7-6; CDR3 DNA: TGTGCCAGCAGCTGTCCCTGTGAATCTCGAAAGAACTATGGCTACACCTTC; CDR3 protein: CASSCPCESRKNYGYTF
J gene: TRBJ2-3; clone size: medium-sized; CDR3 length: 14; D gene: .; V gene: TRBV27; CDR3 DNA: TGTGCCAGCAGACCAGCAGAACTCACAGATACGCAGTATTTT; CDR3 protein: CASRPAELTDTQYF
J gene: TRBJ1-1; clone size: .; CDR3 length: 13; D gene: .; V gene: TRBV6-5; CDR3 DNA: TGTGCCAGCAGTTACGGGGGACCCACTGAAGCTTTCTTT; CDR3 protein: CASSYGGPTEAFF
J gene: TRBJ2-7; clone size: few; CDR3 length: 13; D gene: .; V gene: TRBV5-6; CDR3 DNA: TGTGCCAGCAACCCCCTGGACTCCTACGAGCAGTACTTC; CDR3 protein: CASNPLDSYEQYF
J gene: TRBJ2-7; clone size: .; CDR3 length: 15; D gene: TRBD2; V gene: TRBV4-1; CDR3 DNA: TGCGCCAGCAGCTGGACTAGCGCCGATACCTACGAGCAGTACTTC; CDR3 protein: CASSWTSADTYEQYF
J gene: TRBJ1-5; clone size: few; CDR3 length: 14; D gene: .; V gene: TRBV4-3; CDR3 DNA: TGCGCCAGCAGCTTACTCCAGGTATCCCAGCCCCAGCATTTT; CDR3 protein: CASSLLQVSQPQHF
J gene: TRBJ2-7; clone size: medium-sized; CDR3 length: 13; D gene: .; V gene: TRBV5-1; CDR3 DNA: TGCGCCAGCAGCTTGTCCCCGAGTTACGAGCAGTACTTC; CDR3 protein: CASSLSPSYEQYF
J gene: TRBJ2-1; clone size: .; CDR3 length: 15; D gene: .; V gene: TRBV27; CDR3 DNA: TGTGCCAGCAGTTTATCGACCCCTACCTACAATGAGCAGTTCTTC; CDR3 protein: CASSLSTPTYNEQFF
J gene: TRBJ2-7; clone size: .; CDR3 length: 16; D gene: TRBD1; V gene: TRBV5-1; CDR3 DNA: TGCGCCAGCAGCTTGGCTCAGACAGGGGGCTTCCACGAGCAGTACTTC; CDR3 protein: CASSLAQTGGFHEQYF
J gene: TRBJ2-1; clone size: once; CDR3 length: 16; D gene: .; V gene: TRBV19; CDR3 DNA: TGTGCCAGTAGTATTTGGGGTTACCTATCCTACAATGAGCAGTTCTTC; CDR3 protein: CASSIWGYLSYNEQFF
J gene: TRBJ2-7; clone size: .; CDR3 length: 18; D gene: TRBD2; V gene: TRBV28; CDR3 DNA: TGTGCCAGCAGTTTAGTGTGGCTAGCGGGAAGGGCGTACCACGAGCAGTACTTC; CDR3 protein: CASSLVWLAGRAYHEQYF